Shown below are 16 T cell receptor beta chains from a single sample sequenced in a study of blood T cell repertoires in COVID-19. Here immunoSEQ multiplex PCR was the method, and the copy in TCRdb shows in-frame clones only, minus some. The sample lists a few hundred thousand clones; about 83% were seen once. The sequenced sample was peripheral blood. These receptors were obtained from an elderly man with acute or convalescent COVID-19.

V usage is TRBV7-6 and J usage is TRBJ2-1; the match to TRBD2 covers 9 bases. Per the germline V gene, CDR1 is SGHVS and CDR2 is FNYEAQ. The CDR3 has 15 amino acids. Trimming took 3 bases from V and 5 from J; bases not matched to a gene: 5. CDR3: CASSFMLAGDNEQFF. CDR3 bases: TGTGCCAGCAGCTTTATGTTAGCGGGAGACAATGAGCAGTTCTTC.

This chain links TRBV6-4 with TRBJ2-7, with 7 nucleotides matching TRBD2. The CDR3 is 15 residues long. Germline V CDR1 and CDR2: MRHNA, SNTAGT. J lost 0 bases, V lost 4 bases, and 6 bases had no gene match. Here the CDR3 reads CASSVEGGSSYEQYF. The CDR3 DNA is TGTGCCAGCAGTGTCGAGGGAGGGAGCTCCTACGAGCAGTACTTC.

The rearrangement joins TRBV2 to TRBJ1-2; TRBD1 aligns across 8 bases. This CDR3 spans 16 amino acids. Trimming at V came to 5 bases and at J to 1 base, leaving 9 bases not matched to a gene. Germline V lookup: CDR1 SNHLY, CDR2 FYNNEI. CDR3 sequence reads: CASSTTGTGYNYGYTF. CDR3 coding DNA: TGTGCCAGCAGTACCACTGGGACAGGTTATAACTATGGCTACACCTTC.

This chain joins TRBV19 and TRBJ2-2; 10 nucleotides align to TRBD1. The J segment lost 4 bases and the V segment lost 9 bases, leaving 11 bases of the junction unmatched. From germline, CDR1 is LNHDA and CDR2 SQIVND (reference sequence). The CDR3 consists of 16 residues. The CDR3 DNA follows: TGTGCCAGCAAACCAAGACAGGGGGCGGGCACCGGGGAGCTGTTTTTT. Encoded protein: CASKPRQGAGTGELFF.

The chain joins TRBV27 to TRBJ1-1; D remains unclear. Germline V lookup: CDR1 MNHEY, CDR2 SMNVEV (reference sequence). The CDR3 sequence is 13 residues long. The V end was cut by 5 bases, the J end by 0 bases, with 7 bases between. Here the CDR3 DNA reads TGTGCCAGCAGTCCGTACTTGAACACTGAAGCTTTCTTT. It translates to CASSPYLNTEAFF.

The CDR3 nucleotides are TGTGCCAGCAGCTTGGACAGGGGGGGACAGCCCCAGCATTTT. This gives the protein CASSLDRGGQPQHF. The J gene is TRBJ1-5, the V gene TRBV7-2, with TRBD1 matching 10 bases. Trimming took 3 bases from V and 7 from J; bases not matched to a gene: 3. Germline CDR1 is SGHTA and CDR2 is FQGNSA. There are 14 residues in the CDR3.

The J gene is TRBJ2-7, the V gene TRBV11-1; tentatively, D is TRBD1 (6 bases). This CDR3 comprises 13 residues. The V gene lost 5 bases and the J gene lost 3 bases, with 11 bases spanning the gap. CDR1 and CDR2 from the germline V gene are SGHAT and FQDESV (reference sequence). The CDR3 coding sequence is TGTGCCAGCAGCCCACAACAGGGCTACGAGCAGTACTTC. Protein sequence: CASSPQQGYEQYF.

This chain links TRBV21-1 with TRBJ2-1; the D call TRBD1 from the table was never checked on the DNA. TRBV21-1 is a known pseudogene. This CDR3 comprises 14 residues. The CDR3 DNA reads TGTGCCAGCAGCACTAGGACAGCCTACAATGAGCAGTTCTTC. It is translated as CASSTRTAYNEQFF.

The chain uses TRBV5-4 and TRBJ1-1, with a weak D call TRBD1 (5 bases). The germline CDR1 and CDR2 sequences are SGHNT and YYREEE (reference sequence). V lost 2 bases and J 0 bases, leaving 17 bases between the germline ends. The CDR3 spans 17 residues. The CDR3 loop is CASSFRQGPSMNTEAFF. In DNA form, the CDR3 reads TGTGCCAGCAGCTTTCGGCAGGGCCCCTCCATGAACACTGAAGCTTTCTTT.

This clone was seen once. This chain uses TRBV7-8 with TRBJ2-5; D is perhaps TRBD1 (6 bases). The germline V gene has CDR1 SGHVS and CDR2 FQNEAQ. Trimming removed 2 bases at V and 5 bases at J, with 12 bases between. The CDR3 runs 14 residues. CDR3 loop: CASSLMDRGETQYF. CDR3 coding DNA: TGTGCCAGCAGCTTAATGGACAGAGGGGAGACCCAGTACTTC.

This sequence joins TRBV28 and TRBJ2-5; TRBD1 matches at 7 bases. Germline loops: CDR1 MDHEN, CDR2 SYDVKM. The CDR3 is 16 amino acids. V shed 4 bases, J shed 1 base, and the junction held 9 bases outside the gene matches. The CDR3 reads CASSSVGQLLQETQYF. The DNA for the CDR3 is TGTGCCAGCAGTTCCGTGGGACAGCTACTCCAAGAGACCCAGTACTTC.

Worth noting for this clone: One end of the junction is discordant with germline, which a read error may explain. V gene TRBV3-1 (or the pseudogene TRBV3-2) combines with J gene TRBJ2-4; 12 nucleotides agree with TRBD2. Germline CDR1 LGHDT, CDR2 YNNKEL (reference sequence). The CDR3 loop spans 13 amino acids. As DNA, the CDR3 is TGTGCCAGCAGCCTGCGACTAGCGGGGGCCCTGGACTTC. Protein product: CASSLRLAGALDF.

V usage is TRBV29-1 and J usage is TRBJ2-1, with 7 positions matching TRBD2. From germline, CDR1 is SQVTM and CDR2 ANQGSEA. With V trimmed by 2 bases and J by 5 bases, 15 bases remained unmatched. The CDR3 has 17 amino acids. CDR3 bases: TGCAGCGTTGAAAGGTATCATAGGACTAGTGAACACAATGAGCAGTTCTTC. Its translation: CSVERYHRTSEHNEQFF.

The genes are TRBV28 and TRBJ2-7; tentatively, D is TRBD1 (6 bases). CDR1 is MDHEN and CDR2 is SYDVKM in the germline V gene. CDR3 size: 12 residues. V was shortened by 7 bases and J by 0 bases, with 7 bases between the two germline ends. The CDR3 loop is CASKGDSYEQYF. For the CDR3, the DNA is TGTGCCAGCAAGGGGGACTCCTACGAGCAGTACTTC.

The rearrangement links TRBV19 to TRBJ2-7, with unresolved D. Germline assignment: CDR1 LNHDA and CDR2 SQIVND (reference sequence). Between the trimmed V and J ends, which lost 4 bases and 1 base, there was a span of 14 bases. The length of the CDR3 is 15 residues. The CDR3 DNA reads TGTGCCAGTAGTACCTCCGGGTCCCGTTCCTACGAGCAGTACTTC. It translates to CASSTSGSRSYEQYF.

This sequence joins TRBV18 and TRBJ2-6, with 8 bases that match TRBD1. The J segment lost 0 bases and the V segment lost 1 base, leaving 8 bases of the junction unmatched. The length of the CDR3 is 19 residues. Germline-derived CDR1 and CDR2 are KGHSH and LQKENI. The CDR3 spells CASSPLGLGTGSGANVLTF. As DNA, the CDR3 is TGTGCCAGCTCACCACTAGGACTCGGGACAGGCTCTGGGGCCAACGTCCTGACTTTC.